This T cell receptor (beta chain) was found in a study of T cell responses to AZD1222 COVID-19 vaccine. V shed 6 bases and J shed 3 bases, with 9 bases lying between them. CDR1 WSHSY and CDR2 SAAADI come from the germline V gene. The length of the CDR3 is 13 residues. Study-level findings and limits: Rises in breadth and depth of Spike-specific TCRs came after two AZD1222 doses. Of spike-specific TCRs, nearly half reportedly target regions left unmutated in variants.

A note on this clone: Antigen specificity is unknown.

Using immunoSEQ multiplex PCR, the repertoire was profiled, and TCRdb retains in-frame clones only, with some absent. The sample shows over 130,000 clones, roughly 88% of them seen only once. The chain has TRBV10-2 and TRBJ1-5; D is possibly TRBD1 (6 bases). This sample comprised peripheral blood, obtained on day 0 of AZD1222 vaccination. The receptor comes from an adult in good health. The CDR3 spells CASSGDTNQPQHF. In DNA, the CDR3 is TGCGCCAGCAGCGGGGACACCAATCAGCCCCAGCATTTT.